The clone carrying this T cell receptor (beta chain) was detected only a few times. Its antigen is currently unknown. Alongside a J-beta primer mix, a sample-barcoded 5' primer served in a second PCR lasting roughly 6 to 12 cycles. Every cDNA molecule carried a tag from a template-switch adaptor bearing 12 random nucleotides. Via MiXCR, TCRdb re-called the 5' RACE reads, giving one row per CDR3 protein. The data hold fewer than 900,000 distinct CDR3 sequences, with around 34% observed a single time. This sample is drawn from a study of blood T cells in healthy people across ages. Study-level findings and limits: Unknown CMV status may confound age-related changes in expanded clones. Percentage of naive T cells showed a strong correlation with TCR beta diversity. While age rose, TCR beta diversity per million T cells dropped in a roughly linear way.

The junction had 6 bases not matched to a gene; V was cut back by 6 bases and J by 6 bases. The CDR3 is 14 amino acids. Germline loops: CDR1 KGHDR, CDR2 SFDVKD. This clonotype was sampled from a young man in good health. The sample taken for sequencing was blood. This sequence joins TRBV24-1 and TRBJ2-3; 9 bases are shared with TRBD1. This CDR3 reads CATSPQGAIDTQYF. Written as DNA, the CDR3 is TGTGCCACCAGTCCACAGGGGGCCATCGATACGCAGTATTTT.